The sample holds many counts of the clone carrying this T cell receptor beta chain. Its antigen is as yet unknown. It was through 5'RACE template switching that TCR cDNA was made, with a universal primer site and UMIs added. TCRdb processed the 5' RACE reads anew with MiXCR; each CDR3 protein has one entry. The sample contains 60,000 to 95,000 distinct CDR3 sequences, 7.3% of which appear only once. Germline V lookup: CDR1 MNHEY, CDR2 SMNVEV (reference sequence). Trimming removed 3 bases at V and 2 bases at J, with 7 bases between. This CDR3 comprises 13 residues. The data stem from a study of T cells after yellow fever vaccination. General study points: After the booster, around 95% of CD4 and 88% of CD8 primary-response clones were re-detected.

This sequence joins TRBV27 and TRBJ1-2; D gene uncertain. The sequence derives from a man aged 18 to 29 who received the YFV17D yellow fever vaccine. The starting material was CD8+ T cells sorted from PBMCs, obtained less than 11 days after the first yellow fever vaccination. CDR3 sequence: CASSFGRNYGYTF. CDR3 nucleotide sequence: TGTGCCAGCAGTTTCGGCAGGAACTATGGCTACACCTTC.